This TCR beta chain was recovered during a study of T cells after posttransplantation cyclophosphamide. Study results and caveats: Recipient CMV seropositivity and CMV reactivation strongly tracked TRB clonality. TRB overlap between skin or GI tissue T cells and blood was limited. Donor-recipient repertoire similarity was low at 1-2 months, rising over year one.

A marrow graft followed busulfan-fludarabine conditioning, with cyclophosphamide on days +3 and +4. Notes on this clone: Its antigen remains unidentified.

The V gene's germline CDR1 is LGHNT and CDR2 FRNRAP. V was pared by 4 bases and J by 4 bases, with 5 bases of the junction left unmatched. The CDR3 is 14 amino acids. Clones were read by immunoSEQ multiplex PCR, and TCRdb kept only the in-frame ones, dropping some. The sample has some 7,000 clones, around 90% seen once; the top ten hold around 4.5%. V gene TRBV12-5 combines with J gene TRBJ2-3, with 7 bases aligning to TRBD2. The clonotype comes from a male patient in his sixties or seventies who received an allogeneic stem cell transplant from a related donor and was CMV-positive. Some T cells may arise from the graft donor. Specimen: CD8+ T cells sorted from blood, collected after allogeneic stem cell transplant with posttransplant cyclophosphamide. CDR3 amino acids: CASGSSTSADTQYF. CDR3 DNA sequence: TGTGCTAGTGGTTCCTCCACTAGCGCAGATACGCAGTATTTT.